The clone carrying this TCR beta chain has only a few counts. The CDR3 length is 13 residues. Trimming shortened V by 5 bases and J by 7 bases, and 11 bases separated the two germline ends. Germline V gene sequence: CDR1 SGHTA, CDR2 FQGNSA. The record originates from a study of T-cell reconstitution after alpha-beta-depleted transplantation in children. Unique molecular identifiers were incorporated into the prepared TCRbeta library. TCRdb used MiXCR to reprocess the PCR reads, holding one entry per CDR3 protein. This table holds about 420,000 distinct CDR3 sequences, approximately 10% found once. The J gene is TRBJ2-2, the V gene TRBV7-2; D is unresolved. This receptor was taken from a human donor who donated a stem cell graft to a child with acute myeloid leukemia. The source was PBMCs from the stem cell graft donor, collected from the stem cell graft. CDR3 sequence: CASSLDVYGELFF. The CDR3 DNA is TGTGCCAGCAGCCTAGACGTATACGGGGAGCTGTTTTTT.